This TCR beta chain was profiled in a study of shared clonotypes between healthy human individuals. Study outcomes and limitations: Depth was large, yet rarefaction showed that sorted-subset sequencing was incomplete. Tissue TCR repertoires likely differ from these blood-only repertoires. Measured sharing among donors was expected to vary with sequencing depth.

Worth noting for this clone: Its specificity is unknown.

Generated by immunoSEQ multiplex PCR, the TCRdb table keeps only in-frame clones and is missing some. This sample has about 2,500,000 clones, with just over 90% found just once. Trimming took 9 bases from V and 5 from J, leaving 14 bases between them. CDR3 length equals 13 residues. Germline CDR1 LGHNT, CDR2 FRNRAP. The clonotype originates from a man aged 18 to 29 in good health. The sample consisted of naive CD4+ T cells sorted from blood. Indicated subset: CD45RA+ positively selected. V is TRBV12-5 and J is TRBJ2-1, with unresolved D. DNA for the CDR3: TGTGCTAGGACCTTGTCGGGTAACAATGAGCAGTTCTTC. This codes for CARTLSGNNEQFF.